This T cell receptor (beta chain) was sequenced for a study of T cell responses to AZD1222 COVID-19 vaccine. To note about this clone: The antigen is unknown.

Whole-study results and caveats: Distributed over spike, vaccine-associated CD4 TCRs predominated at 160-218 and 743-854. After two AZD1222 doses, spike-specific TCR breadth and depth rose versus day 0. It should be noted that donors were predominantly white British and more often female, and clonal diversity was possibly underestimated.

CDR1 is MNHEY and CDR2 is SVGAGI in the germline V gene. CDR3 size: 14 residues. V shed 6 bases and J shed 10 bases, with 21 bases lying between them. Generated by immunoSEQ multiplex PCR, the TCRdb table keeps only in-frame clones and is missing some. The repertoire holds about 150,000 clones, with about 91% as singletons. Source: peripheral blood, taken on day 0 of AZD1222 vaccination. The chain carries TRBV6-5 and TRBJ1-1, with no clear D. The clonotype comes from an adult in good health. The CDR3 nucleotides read TGTGCCAGCAGCCCGGAGAGTGGAGGGTGGGGAGCTTTCTTT. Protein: CASSPESGGWGAFF.